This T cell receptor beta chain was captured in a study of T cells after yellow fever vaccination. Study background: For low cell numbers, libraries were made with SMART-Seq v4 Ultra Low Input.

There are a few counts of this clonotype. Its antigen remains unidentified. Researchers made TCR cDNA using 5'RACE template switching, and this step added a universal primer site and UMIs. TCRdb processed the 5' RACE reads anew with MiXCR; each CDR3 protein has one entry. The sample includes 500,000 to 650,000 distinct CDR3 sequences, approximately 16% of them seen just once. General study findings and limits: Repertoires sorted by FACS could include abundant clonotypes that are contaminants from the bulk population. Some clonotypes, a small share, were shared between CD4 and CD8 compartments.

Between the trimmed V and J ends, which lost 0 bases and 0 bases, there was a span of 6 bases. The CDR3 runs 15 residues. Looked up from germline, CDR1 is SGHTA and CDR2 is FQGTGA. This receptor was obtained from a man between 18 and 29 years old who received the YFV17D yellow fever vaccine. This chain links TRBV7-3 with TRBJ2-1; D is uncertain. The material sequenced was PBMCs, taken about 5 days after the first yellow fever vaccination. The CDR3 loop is CASSLTQSSYNEQFF. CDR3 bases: TGTGCCAGCAGCTTAACCCAGAGCTCCTACAATGAGCAGTTCTTC. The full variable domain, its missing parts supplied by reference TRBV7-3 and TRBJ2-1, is GAGVSQTPSNKVTEKGKYVELRCDPISGHTALYWYRQSLGQGPEFLIYFQGTGAADDSGLPNDRFFAVRPEGSVSTLKIQRTERGDSAVYLCASSLTQSSYNEQFFGPGTRLTVL.